This T cell receptor (beta chain) was observed in a study of cytomegalovirus exposure and HLA in healthy donors. Germline CDR1 and CDR2: MNHEY and SVGAGI. The ends lost 8 bases at V and 2 bases at J; junction bases unmatched: 4. This CDR3 has 13 amino acids. Libraries were prepared by immunoSEQ multiplex PCR; TCRdb keeps only in-frame clonotypes and omits some of them. The sample yields about 350,000 clones, about 85% seen once. Specimen: PBMCs. The sequence came from a woman aged 25 to 39 in good health and CMV-seropositive. The V gene is TRBV6-5, the J gene TRBJ2-7; 9 bases are a match to TRBD2. DNA for the CDR3: TGTGCCAGCCGGGGACTAGCAGCCTACGAGCAGTACTTC. Protein sequence: CASRGLAAYEQYF.